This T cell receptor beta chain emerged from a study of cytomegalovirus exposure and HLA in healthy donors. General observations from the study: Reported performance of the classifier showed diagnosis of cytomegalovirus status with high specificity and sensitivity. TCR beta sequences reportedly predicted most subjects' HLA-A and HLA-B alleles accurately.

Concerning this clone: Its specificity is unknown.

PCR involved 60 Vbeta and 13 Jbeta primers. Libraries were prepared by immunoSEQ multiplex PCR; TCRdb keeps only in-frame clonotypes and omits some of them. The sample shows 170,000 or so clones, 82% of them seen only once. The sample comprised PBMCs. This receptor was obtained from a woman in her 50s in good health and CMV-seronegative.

The DNA for the CDR3 is TGTGCCAGCAGTGACAACTACGAGCAGTACTTC. Its translation is CASSDNYEQYF. This chain uses TRBV5-6 with TRBJ2-7; D remains unclear. The CDR3 contains 11 residues. Per the germline V gene, CDR1 is SGHDT and CDR2 is YYEEEE. The ends were cut back, 5 bases at V and 3 bases at J, with 6 bases in the middle. The variable domain in full, completed from reference TRBV5-6 and TRBJ2-7, reads DAGVTQSPTHLIKTRGQQVTLRCSPKSGHDTVSWYQQALGQGPQFIFQYYEEEERQRGNFPDRFSGHQFPNYSSELNVNALLLGDSALYLCASSDNYEQYFGPGTRLTVT.